The clone carrying this T cell receptor beta chain was counted a few times. The antigen is unknown. This entry comes from a study of molecular identifiers for immune sequencing clone quantification. Broader study findings: Clones above 20 RNA copies contained over 99% of effector molecules but under 1% of naive ones.

Investigators produced naive CD8 libraries from about 20,000 to 1,000,000 sorted cells, drawing on 10%, 30% or 50% RNA. Bulk TCR libraries were made with methods that had been previously described and with listed TCR primers. In TCRdb, the PCR reads were re-called with MiXCR into one record per CDR3 protein. The sample holds approximately 630,000 distinct CDR3 sequences, around 25% seen once. Sequencing used naive CD8+ T cells from blood, with Jurkat cell RNA spiked in. Subset defined: FACS-sorted CD8+CD4-CCR7+CD45RA+ naive T cells. The receptor was isolated from a human donor in good health. Some libraries in this study had Jurkat cell RNA spiked in.

CDR3 region: CASSPGFGGNYGYTF. Written as DNA, the CDR3 is TGTGCCAGCAGCCCCGGATTCGGGGGGAACTATGGCTACACCTTC. V and J are TRBV14 and TRBJ1-2, with D possibly TRBD1 on 5 matching bases. Germline V gives CDR1 SGHDN, CDR2 FVKESK. V was clipped by 4 bases and J by 2 bases, with 14 bases between them. The CDR3 is 15 residues long. Full variable domain (missing parts from reference TRBV14 and TRBJ1-2): EAGVTQFPSHSVIEKGQTVTLRCDPISGHDNLYWYRRVMGKEIKFLLHFVKESKQDESGMPNNRFLAERTGGTYSTLKVQPAELEDSGVYFCASSPGFGGNYGYTFGSGTRLTVV.